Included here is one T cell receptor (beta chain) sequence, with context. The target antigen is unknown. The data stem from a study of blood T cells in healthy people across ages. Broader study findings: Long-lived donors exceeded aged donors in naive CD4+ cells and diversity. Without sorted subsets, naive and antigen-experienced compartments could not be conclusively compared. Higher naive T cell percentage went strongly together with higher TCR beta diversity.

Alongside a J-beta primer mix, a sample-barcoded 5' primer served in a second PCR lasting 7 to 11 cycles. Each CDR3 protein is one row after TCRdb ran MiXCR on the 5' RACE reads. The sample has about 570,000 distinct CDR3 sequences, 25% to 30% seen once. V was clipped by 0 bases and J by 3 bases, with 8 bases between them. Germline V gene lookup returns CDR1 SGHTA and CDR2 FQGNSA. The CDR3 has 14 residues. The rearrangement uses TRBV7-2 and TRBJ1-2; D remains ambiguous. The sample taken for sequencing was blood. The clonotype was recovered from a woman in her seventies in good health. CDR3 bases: TGTGCCAGCAGCTTAGCGTTAATCGACTATGGCTACACCTTC. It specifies CASSLALIDYGYTF.